The rows below give T cell receptor beta chains drawn from one sample of a study of blood T cell repertoires in COVID-19. Clones were read by immunoSEQ multiplex PCR, and TCRdb kept only the in-frame ones, dropping some. The sample holds 200,000 to 300,000 clones, approximately 84% seen once. The sequenced material came from PBMCs or T cells enriched from blood (not recorded which). The source is a man aged 35-49 years who had recovered from COVID-19. Each CDR3 is given without its conserved first and last residue. Each record gives: V gene, J gene, D gene, CDR3 protein. A D gene is named only where the DNA matches it firmly.

>TRBV5-1|TRBJ1-6|.
ASSPTGGRAFPLH
>TRBV7-9|TRBJ1-6|TRBD1
ASRNRTGVYNSPLH
>TRBV5-1|TRBJ1-4|.
ASSLEGGHNEKLF
>TRBV6-1|TRBJ1-2|TRBD1
ASSEGQGAGGYT
>TRBV28|TRBJ1-2|.
ASRERVGGYGYT
>TRBV11-2|TRBJ2-3|.
ASSFQTATDTQY
>TRBV2|TRBJ1-1|TRBD1
ASSEDSGTGFEAF
>TRBV18|TRBJ2-1|.
ASSPVSGARDEQF
>TRBV5-4|TRBJ2-1|TRBD2
ASSSLGLAGVYNEQF
>TRBV3-1/TRBV3-2|TRBJ2-1|TRBD1
ASSQEGQLSYNEQF
>TRBV7-8|TRBJ2-7|.
ASSLEGGYEQY
>TRBV7-3|TRBJ2-3|TRBD2
ASSSGSGGASTDTQY
>TRBV27|TRBJ2-1|.
ASSSLTGFGNNEQF
>TRBV19|TRBJ1-2|TRBD1
ASIQSTGDYGYT
>TRBV27|TRBJ2-1|TRBD1
ASRGGPHEQF
>TRBV3-1/TRBV3-2|TRBJ1-6|.
ASSHNREISPLH
>TRBV19|TRBJ1-1|.
ASEGIQGSKNTEAF
>TRBV11-2|TRBJ1-1|TRBD1
ASSRTGVNTEAF
>TRBV18|TRBJ2-5|TRBD1
ASSPVRPRTGDWETQY
>TRBV5-1|TRBJ1-4|.
ASSWGSRATTNEKLF
>TRBV30|TRBJ1-3|.
AWRSDRLPGNTIY
>TRBV3-1/TRBV3-2|TRBJ2-7|TRBD2
ASSQPGLAGPTYEQY
>TRBV28|TRBJ1-5|.
ASSKQGNNQPQH
>TRBV3-1/TRBV3-2|TRBJ1-4|.
ASSPLNQGMNEKLF
>TRBV7-2|TRBJ2-7|TRBD1
ASSLALRGQRDYEQY
>TRBV9|TRBJ2-5|TRBD2
ASSLRSGGTSKETQY
>TRBV10-3|TRBJ2-2|TRBD2
AISKSSGTNTGELF
>TRBV5-6|TRBJ1-1|.
ASSFISGINTEAF
>TRBV5-5|TRBJ1-5|.
ASSLVPPGWAGNQPQH
>TRBV18|TRBJ2-3|TRBD2
ASSPQFAGSGGANTQY
>TRBV11-3|TRBJ2-5|TRBD2
ASSLYVRREAEFLETQY
>TRBV12-3/TRBV12-4|TRBJ1-2|TRBD1
ASPPITGAGYT
>TRBV27|TRBJ2-1|.
ASSLSPDTRQF
>TRBV2|TRBJ1-5|.
ASSQGIGQPQH
>TRBV6-2/TRBV6-3|TRBJ1-5|.
ASSYPIHGSGSNQPQH
>TRBV5-1|TRBJ2-3|TRBD2
ASSLAGLAGGRPITDTQY
>TRBV4-3|TRBJ1-2|TRBD1
ASSQDFEGASGYT
>TRBV28|TRBJ2-7|TRBD1
ASSSRTGTVDDEQY
>TRBV5-1|TRBJ2-1|.
ATAEGPALSYNEQF
>TRBV5-5|TRBJ1-4|.
ASSLRSSGARSNEKLF
>TRBV18|TRBJ2-3|TRBD1
ASSLFAGTEGLDTQY
>TRBV19|TRBJ1-4|.
ASSEETNEKLF
>TRBV5-6|TRBJ1-2|TRBD1
ASSLVPGGKIGYT
>TRBV4-1|TRBJ2-7|TRBD1
ASRDRTFSYEQY
>TRBV28|TRBJ2-7|.
ASSLRRVWSY
>TRBV10-2|TRBJ1-2|.
ASSESDLGRVDGYT
>TRBV5-1|TRBJ2-1|TRBD2
ASSLAVGGVNEQF
>TRBV18|TRBJ2-3|TRBD2
ASSPGTSGSTDTQY
>TRBV10-3|TRBJ2-3|TRBD2
AINPGLADDTQY
>TRBV4-3|TRBJ1-3|TRBD1
ASSQDAGQGHTIY
>TRBV5-6|TRBJ1-2|TRBD1
ATRVRQGLRWGYT
>TRBV4-3|TRBJ2-7|TRBD1
ASSQEMGQPAYEQY
>TRBV6-4|TRBJ2-2|TRBD1
ASSGTGDTGELF
>TRBV6-1|TRBJ2-3|TRBD2
ASSLAGGTDTQY
>TRBV3-1/TRBV3-2|TRBJ2-3|TRBD2
ASSPLAGAADTQY